A single sample is the source of the 27 T cell receptor beta chains below, sequenced in a study of T cell responses to AZD1222 COVID-19 vaccine. Assay used: immunoSEQ multiplex PCR; TCRdb lists only in-frame clones, some missing. The sample lists some 96,000 clones, roughly 84% seen once, with 13% to 15% in the top ten. Here the sequenced sample was peripheral blood, taken 28 days after the second AZD1222 dose. These receptors originate from an adult who received the AZD1222 COVID-19 vaccine.

The CDR3 bases are TGTGCCAGCAGCTTAGGTATGATCTACGAGCAGTACTTC. It encodes CASSLGMIYEQYF. The rearrangement uses TRBV7-9 and TRBJ2-7; D is unresolved. CDR1 is SEHNR, CDR2 FQNEAQ, per germline (reference sequence). V dropped 1 base and J dropped 3 bases, with 7 bases sitting between them. This CDR3 is built from 13 residues. Together with reference TRBV7-9 and TRBJ2-7, the CDR3 gives the full variable domain: DTGVSQNPRHKITKRGQNVTFRCDPISEHNRLYWYRQTLGQGPEFLTYFQNEAQLEKSRLLSDRFSAERPKGSFSTLEIQRTEQGDSAMYLCASSLGMIYEQYFGPGTRLTVT.

V usage is TRBV29-1 and J usage is TRBJ2-7; perhaps TRBD1 as D (5 bases). The CDR3 length is 15 residues. V was shortened by 0 bases and J by 0 bases, with 12 bases between the two germline ends. Germline V gene sequence: CDR1 SQVTM, CDR2 ANQGSEA. In DNA, the CDR3 is TGCAGCGTTGAAGAGCCGCAGGGCTCCTCCTACGAGCAGTACTTC. Translation: CSVEEPQGSSYEQYF.

This chain links TRBV18 with TRBJ2-2; D is possibly TRBD1 or TRBD2 (6 bases each). The CDR3 totals 16 residues. The germline V gene has CDR1 KGHSH and CDR2 LQKENI. V was clipped by 3 bases and J by 6 bases, with 17 bases between them. CDR3 nucleotide sequence: TGTGCCAGCTCACCCTCGTCCGGGGGCCCCTCCGGGGAGCTGTTTTTT. Residues: CASSPSSGGPSGELFF. The variable domain in full, with the rest retrieved from reference TRBV18 and TRBJ2-2, is NAGVMQNPRHLVRRRGQEARLRCSPMKGHSHVYWYRQLPEEGLKFMVYLQKENIIDESGMPKERFSAEFPKEGPSILRIQQVVRGDSAAYFCASSPSSGGPSGELFFGEGSRLTVL.

V is TRBV18 and J is TRBJ1-1, with TRBD1 as a possible D gene (5 bases). Per the germline V gene, CDR1 is KGHSH and CDR2 is LQKENI. V was trimmed by 3 bases and J by 6 bases, leaving 14 bases between them. This CDR3 has 14 residues. In DNA, the CDR3 is TGTGCCAGCTCACCGAACACGGGGGGTCCTGAAGCTTTCTTT. Amino acids: CASSPNTGGPEAFF.

This chain uses TRBV6-1 with TRBJ1-1; D unresolved. Looked up from germline, CDR1 is MNHNS and CDR2 is SASEGT. V was clipped by 2 bases and J by 3 bases, with 10 bases between them. This CDR3 region has 14 residues. CDR3 sequence (DNA): TGTGCCAGCAGTGAACTCAGTTTGGACACTGAAGCTTTCTTT. Protein product: CASSELSLDTEAFF.

The table lists this clone with a few counts. This chain connects TRBV7-9 to TRBJ1-3; D is unclear. CDR3 size: 12 residues. The V gene lost 8 bases and the J gene lost 4 bases, with 9 bases spanning the gap. The germline CDR1 and CDR2 sequences are SEHNR and FQNEAQ (reference sequence). The CDR3 nucleotides are TGTGCCAGCGGTACAGAAGGAAACACCATATATTTT. Its protein is CASGTEGNTIYF.

The chain recombines TRBV18 with TRBJ1-2; D gene ambiguous. V was shortened by 0 bases and J by 6 bases, with 17 bases between the two germline ends. This CDR3 has 16 amino acids. Per the germline V gene, CDR1 is KGHSH and CDR2 is LQKENI. This chain's CDR3 is CASSPPEGYLQHGYTF. DNA of the CDR3: TGTGCCAGCTCACCACCGGAAGGATACCTGCAACATGGCTACACCTTC. The entire variable domain, with the rest obtained from reference TRBV18 and TRBJ1-2, is as follows: NAGVMQNPRHLVRRRGQEARLRCSPMKGHSHVYWYRQLPEEGLKFMVYLQKENIIDESGMPKERFSAEFPKEGPSILRIQQVVRGDSAAYFCASSPPEGYLQHGYTFGSGTRLTVV.

CDR3 loop: CASSIGGRARSIYEQYF. CDR3 DNA: TGTGCCAGTAGTATCGGAGGGCGGGCTCGGTCTATCTACGAGCAGTACTTC. The chain links TRBV19 to TRBJ2-7; a weak D match, TRBD2 (6 bases). This CDR3 spans 17 amino acids. V lost 3 bases and J lost 3, with 21 bases in between. Germline lookup yields CDR1 LNHDA and CDR2 SQIVND (reference sequence). Supplemented by reference TRBV19 and TRBJ2-7, the full variable domain reads DGGITQSPKYLFRKEGQNVTLSCEQNLNHDAMYWYRQDPGQGLRLIYYSQIVNDFQKGDIAEGYSVSREKKESFPLTVTSAQKNPTAFYLCASSIGGRARSIYEQYFGPGTRLTVT.

The V call is TRBV18, the J call TRBJ1-4; 8 bases are shared with TRBD1. CDR1 and CDR2 (germline): KGHSH, LQKENI. There are 15 residues in the CDR3. The junction had 5 bases not matched to a gene; V was cut back by 0 bases and J by 8 bases. CDR3 bases: TGTGCCAGCTCACCACCCGGGACAGGTACCGAAAAACTGTTTTTT. It codes for CASSPPGTGTEKLFF.

The CDR3 bases are TGTGCCAGCAGCCTAGGGGGAGACTATGGCTACACCTTC. It yields the protein CASSLGGDYGYTF. The chain recombines TRBV3-1 (or the pseudogene TRBV3-2) with TRBJ1-2; perhaps TRBD1 as D (6 bases). This CDR3 comprises 13 residues. V was clipped by 4 bases and J by 3 bases, with 9 bases between them. The germline CDR1 and CDR2 sequences are LGHDT and YNNKEL (reference sequence).

The V gene is TRBV30, the J gene TRBJ1-2, with a possible D match to TRBD1 (6 bases). The germline CDR1 and CDR2 sequences are GTSNPN and SVGIG (reference sequence). V was cut by 6 bases and J by 5 bases, with 19 bases left in between. The CDR3 loop spans 14 amino acids. The CDR3 DNA reads TGTGCCTGCCCGGGGACAAATCTTGATTATGGCTACACCTTC. Residues: CACPGTNLDYGYTF.

The chain joins TRBV21-1 to TRBJ1-5. TRBV21-1 is a documented pseudogene. The CDR3 has 18 amino acids. This chain's CDR3 is CASSDRGIGRFSNQPQHF. CDR3 DNA: TGTGCCAGCAGTGACCGGGGAATAGGACGATTTAGCAATCAGCCCCAGCATTTT.

This clone showed up just once. The chain is built from TRBV4-2 and TRBJ2-6; D is uncertain. Trimming removed 0 bases from V and 1 base from J, with 19 bases in between. Germline CDR1 LGHNA, CDR2 YNFKEQ. This CDR3 has 20 residues. The CDR3 nucleotides are TGTGCCAGCAGCCAAGATCGGCCGGGCGGTGTTTGGTCTGGGGCCAACGTCCTGACTTTC. The encoded protein is CASSQDRPGGVWSGANVLTF.

The chain links TRBV19 to TRBJ1-5; D is unclear. V shed 4 bases and J shed 1 base, with 2 bases lying between them. Germline values: CDR1 LNHDA, CDR2 SQIVND (reference sequence). The CDR3 consists of 12 residues. DNA of the CDR3: TGTGCCAGTAGTAGGAGCAATCAGCCCCAGCATTTT. Its protein product is CASSRSNQPQHF.

The rearrangement links TRBV29-1 to TRBJ1-4, with D possibly matching TRBD1 (6 bases). V lost 7 bases, J lost 6 bases, and 12 bases lay in between. The CDR3 sequence is 12 residues long. The germline CDR1 and CDR2 sequences are SQVTM and ANQGSEA. Here the CDR3 DNA reads TGCAGCGCCAGGGGTAGGGATGAAAAACTGTTTTTT. It codes for CSARGRDEKLFF.

This chain links TRBV2 with TRBJ1-6; no reliable D call. Trimming left V 6 bases short and J 13 bases short, with 13 bases between. The germline CDR1 and CDR2 sequences are SNHLY and FYNNEI. CDR3 length equals 12 residues. This CDR3 reads CASSWGKGPLHF. The CDR3 region has the DNA TGTGCCAGCAGCTGGGGTAAAGGGCCCCTCCACTTT.

This sequence joins TRBV6-5 and TRBJ1-2; 7 nucleotides line up with TRBD1. The germline V gene encodes CDR1 MNHEY and CDR2 SVGAGI. The CDR3 spans 13 residues. Trimming removed 6 bases from V and 7 bases from J; junction bases left unmatched: 8. The CDR3 DNA sequence: TGTGCCAGCAGATTAGACAGGGTGGGTGGCTACACCTTC. The encoded protein is CASRLDRVGGYTF.

V and J are TRBV5-6 and TRBJ1-2, with 9 bases matching TRBD1. This CDR3 contains 13 residues. The germline V gene has CDR1 SGHDT and CDR2 YYEEEE. Trimming cost V 4 bases and J 7 bases; bases outside gene matches: 5. The CDR3 here is CASSPDRGTGYTF. The CDR3 bases are TGTGCCAGCAGCCCTGACAGGGGGACTGGCTACACCTTC.

The rearrangement links TRBV30 to TRBJ1-5, with 9 bases aligning to TRBD1. Germline CDR1 reads GTSNPN; CDR2 reads SVGIG (reference sequence). The CDR3 totals 17 residues. With 3 bases clipped from V and 5 bases from J, the junction kept 14 bases outside the gene matches. The CDR3 protein is CAWRRPTGTGLHQPQHF. CDR3 nucleotide sequence: TGTGCCTGGAGACGGCCCACCGGGACAGGGCTCCATCAGCCCCAGCATTTT.

This sequence joins TRBV6-5 and TRBJ2-7; a weak D match, TRBD1 (8 bases). Trimming left V 7 bases short and J 6 bases short, with 16 bases between. Looked up from germline, CDR1 is MNHEY and CDR2 is SVGAGI. CDR3 length equals 13 residues. The DNA for the CDR3 is TGTGCCAGCACCGAACAGGGGGGGGTCGAGCAGTACTTC. Amino acids: CASTEQGGVEQYF.

The chain links TRBV6-2 or TRBV6-3 to TRBJ2-6, with D possibly matching TRBD1 (5 bases). Germline V CDR1 and CDR2: MNHEY, SVGEGT. This CDR3 spans 17 amino acids. Trimming removed 0 bases at V and 1 base at J, with 10 bases between. In DNA, the CDR3 is TGTGCCAGCAGTTACTCCCTAAGGGGATCTGGGGCCAACGTCCTGACTTTC. Amino acid sequence: CASSYSLRGSGANVLTF.

The chain uses TRBV7-9 and TRBJ2-7; maybe TRBD1 (6 bases). The CDR3 totals 13 residues. The germline V gene has CDR1 SEHNR and CDR2 FQNEAQ (reference sequence). Trimming shortened V by 6 bases and J by 7 bases, and 16 bases separated the two germline ends. The CDR3 here is CASRWDTSLEQYF. The CDR3 DNA follows: TGTGCCAGCAGATGGGACACGTCCTTGGAGCAGTACTTC.

This clone was found a few times. This chain joins TRBV20-1 and TRBJ1-1; no clear D gene. The CDR3 runs 11 residues. Germline V gives CDR1 DFQATT, CDR2 SNEGSKA (reference sequence). V gave up 6 bases and J gave up 4 bases, with 9 bases separating them. CDR3 coding DNA: TGCAGTGCCACCGTAGGCACTGAAGCTTTCTTT. Translating gives CSATVGTEAFF.

V usage is TRBV3-1 (or the pseudogene TRBV3-2) and J usage is TRBJ2-5, with 8 bases that match TRBD1. The CDR3 is 14 residues long. J lost 5 bases, V lost 4 bases, and 6 bases had no gene match. Germline V lookup: CDR1 LGHDT, CDR2 YNNKEL (reference sequence). CDR3 bases: TGTGCCAGCAGCCGGAGGACAGGGCTGGAGACCCAGTACTTC. Its protein is CASSRRTGLETQYF.

V and J are TRBV5-5 and TRBJ2-3, with D perhaps being TRBD1 or TRBD2 (5 bases each). CDR3 size: 16 residues. Trimming cost V 4 bases and J 0 bases, with 15 bases left between them. Germline lookup yields CDR1 SGHKS and CDR2 YYEKEE (reference sequence). The CDR3 DNA reads as TGTGCCAGCAGCGTAGGACGGGGCTCTAGCACAGATACGCAGTATTTT. This gives the protein CASSVGRGSSTDTQYF.

The genes are TRBV2 and TRBJ1-1; D remains ambiguous. The CDR3 has 14 amino acids. Germline lookup yields CDR1 SNHLY and CDR2 FYNNEI. V was cut by 7 bases and J by 2 bases, with 14 bases left in between. The CDR3 DNA sequence: TGTGCCAGCAAAACGGGATCGGCAAACACTGAAGCTTTCTTT. It is translated as CASKTGSANTEAFF.

This chain uses TRBV7-2 with TRBJ1-2; TRBD1 matches 7 bases. This CDR3 spans 16 amino acids. After removal of 1 base from V and 5 bases from J, the junction contained 10 bases not matched to a gene. Germline V lookup: CDR1 SGHTA, CDR2 FQGNSA. CDR3 amino acids: CASSLGGRQGGYGYTF. For the CDR3, the DNA is TGTGCCAGCAGCTTAGGGGGGAGACAGGGAGGGTATGGCTACACCTTC.